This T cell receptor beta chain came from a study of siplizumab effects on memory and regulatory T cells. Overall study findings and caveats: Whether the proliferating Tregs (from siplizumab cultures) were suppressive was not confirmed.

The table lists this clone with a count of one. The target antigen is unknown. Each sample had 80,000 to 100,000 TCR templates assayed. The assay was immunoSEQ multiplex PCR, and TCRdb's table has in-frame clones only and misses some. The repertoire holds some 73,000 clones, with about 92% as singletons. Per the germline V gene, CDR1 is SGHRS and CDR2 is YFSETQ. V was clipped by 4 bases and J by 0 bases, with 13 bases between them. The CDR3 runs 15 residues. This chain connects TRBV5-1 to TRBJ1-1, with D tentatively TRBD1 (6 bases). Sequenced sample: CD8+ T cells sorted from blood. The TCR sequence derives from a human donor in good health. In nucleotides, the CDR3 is TGCGCCAGCAGCCTAACAGGGAACATGAACACTGAAGCTTTCTTT. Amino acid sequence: CASSLTGNMNTEAFF.